This T cell receptor (beta chain) appears in the sequencing data of a study of cytomegalovirus exposure and HLA in healthy donors. Study-level information: A later analysis reported the 95 to 150 validation repertoires used the same platform as the approximately 660 first-cohort repertoires.

In its sample, this clone was seen a few times. Its antigen is unidentified. The data were produced by immunoSEQ multiplex PCR, yet TCRdb's version contains in-frame clones alone and is incomplete. The table shows about 180,000 clones, with 85% occurring only once. Study-level findings and limits: The study designated some 180 TCR beta chains cytomegalovirus-associated.

The V gene end was trimmed by 6 bases and the J gene end by 7 bases; junction bases not matched to a gene: 9. Germline V gives CDR1 MDHEN, CDR2 SYDVKM. CDR3 length equals 13 residues. This TCR derives from a man aged 18-30 years in good health and CMV-seropositive. V gene TRBV28 combines with J gene TRBJ2-7; 7 nucleotides line up with TRBD1. Sequencing used PBMCs. Written as DNA, the CDR3 is TGTGCCAGCAGGACAGGGTTCACGTGGGAGCAGTACTTC. Encoded protein: CASRTGFTWEQYF.